This T cell receptor beta chain appears in the sequencing data of a study of molecular identifiers for immune sequencing clone quantification. About the research overall: Within a replicate experiment, RNA obtained from either about 21,000 or 97,000 naive CD8 cells was divided into five aliquots, and four of those aliquots were then sequenced.

This clonotype was recorded many times. One entry per CDR3 protein results from TCRdb running MiXCR on the PCR reads. The sample holds 60,000 to 70,000 distinct CDR3 sequences, less than 20% seen once. The CDR3 runs 17 residues. V lost 5 bases and J 0 bases, leaving 19 bases between the germline ends. The germline V gene has CDR1 LGHNT and CDR2 FRNRAP. The sequenced material came from naive CD8+ T cells from blood, with Jurkat cell RNA spiked in. Subset meaning: FACS-sorted CD8+CD4-CCR7+CD45RA+ naive T cells. The receptor was isolated from a human donor in good health. Some libraries in this study had Jurkat cell RNA spiked in. The V and J genes are TRBV12-5 and TRBJ1-2; D uncertain. The CDR3 is CASGLRSPYQSNYGYTF. CDR3 DNA: TGTGCTAGTGGTCTACGCTCGCCATACCAATCTAACTATGGCTACACCTTC.